The 20 T cell receptor beta chains reported below all come from one sample, sequenced in a study of cytomegalovirus exposure and HLA in healthy donors (dated by TCRdb to 2017 to 2019). Receptor libraries were prepared by the immunoSEQ multiplex PCR assay. For the multiplex PCR, a mixture combining 60 forward primers for TCR Vbeta segments and 13 reverse primers for TCR Jbeta segments was used. The immuneACCESS repertoire file appears here via TCRdb, limited to in-frame rearrangements. These files lack a portion of the clones; in checked studies, under half of the deficit traces to unresolved V genes, and the cause of the others is not known. The sample records over 90,000 clones, more than 75% of which are singletons. The ten largest clonotypes hold about a tenth of the sample. Sequencing was carried out using PBMCs. These receptors originate from a woman aged 18 to 35 in good health and CMV-seropositive.

The chain is built from TRBV6-4 and TRBJ2-1; D perhaps matches TRBD1 (6 bases). This CDR3 contains 15 residues. Trimming removed 3 bases at V and 6 bases at J, with 15 bases between. The germline gives CDR1 MRHNA, CDR2 SNTAGT. The CDR3 DNA reads as TGTGCCAGCAGTGAAACAGGGTCGAATTCCAATGAGCAGTTCTTC. Amino acid sequence: CASSETGSNSNEQFF.

This clone showed up just once. The chain employs TRBV25-1 and TRBJ2-5, with 8 bases identical to TRBD1. This CDR3 has 16 amino acids. After removal of 1 base from V and 2 bases from J, the junction contained 6 bases not matched to a gene. Germline loops: CDR1 MGHDK, CDR2 SYGVNS. In DNA form, the CDR3 reads TGTGCCAGCAGTGAATCAAGACAGGGGCGACAAGAGACCCAGTACTTC. As protein: CASSESRQGRQETQYF.

This rearrangement joins TRBV27 to TRBJ1-2; D gene uncertain. Germline V gives CDR1 MNHEY, CDR2 SMNVEV (reference sequence). This CDR3 has 14 amino acids. The germline V and J ends were trimmed by 3 bases and 4 bases, with 12 bases remaining between them. CDR3 residues: CASSLRVPLYGYTF. CDR3 nucleotides: TGTGCCAGCAGTTTGCGGGTCCCTCTCTATGGCTACACCTTC.

This chain connects TRBV19 to TRBJ1-3; TRBD1 matches 10 bases. The CDR3 sequence is 14 residues long. CDR1 and CDR2 (germline): LNHDA, SQIVND (reference sequence). The V and J ends lost 5 bases and 7 bases, in that order; junction bases with no gene match: 5. The CDR3 reads CASSRGTGVNTIYF. CDR3 DNA: TGTGCCAGTAGTCGCGGGACAGGGGTGAACACCATATATTTT.

The rearrangement joins TRBV7-3 to TRBJ2-1, with D tentatively TRBD2 (6 bases). The CDR3 length is 12 residues. Germline-derived CDR1 and CDR2 are SGHTA and FQGTGA. V lost 5 bases to trimming and J lost 11 bases, with 13 bases between them. CDR3 bases: TGTGCCAGCAGCCTCGGAGCGGGTAAGCAGTTCTTC. Translated, it gives CASSLGAGKQFF.

The chain uses TRBV4-2 and TRBJ2-3, with 8 bases aligning to TRBD1. The germline V gene encodes CDR1 LGHNA and CDR2 YNFKEQ. With 4 bases clipped from V and 1 base from J, the junction kept 7 bases outside the gene matches. This CDR3 contains 16 residues. CDR3 sequence reads: CASSRGQGTGTDTQYF. The DNA for the CDR3 is TGTGCCAGCAGCCGCGGACAGGGAACTGGCACAGATACGCAGTATTTT.

This clone was seen only a few times. This chain links TRBV6-1 with TRBJ2-3; 12 nucleotides line up with TRBD2. The CDR3 runs 17 residues. V gave up 4 bases and J gave up 0 bases; unmatched junction bases: 5. Germline assignment: CDR1 MNHNS and CDR2 SASEGT. The CDR3 loop is CASSALAGGTSTDTQYF. In DNA form, the CDR3 reads TGTGCCAGCAGTGCCCTAGCGGGAGGGACTAGCACAGATACGCAGTATTTT.

The chain carries TRBV5-1 and TRBJ2-3; TRBD1 aligns across 8 bases. CDR1 is SGHRS and CDR2 is YFSETQ in the germline V gene. The CDR3 is made up of 14 amino acids. After removal of 2 bases from V and 5 bases from J, the junction contained 4 bases not matched to a gene. In nucleotides, the CDR3 is TGCGCCAGCAGCTTCCAGGGGGCCCAAGATACGCAGTATTTT. Its translation is CASSFQGAQDTQYF. The variable domain in full, with the rest retrieved from reference TRBV5-1 and TRBJ2-3, is KAGVTQTPRYLIKTRGQQVTLSCSPISGHRSVSWYQQTPGQGLQFLFEYFSETQRNKGNFPGRFSGRQFSNSRSEMNVSTLELGDSALYLCASSFQGAQDTQYFGPGTRLTVL.

The chain uses TRBV7-9 and TRBJ2-5, with TRBD2 as a possible D gene (5 bases). CDR1 is SEHNR, CDR2 FQNEAQ, per germline (reference sequence). Trimming removed 5 bases at V and 4 bases at J, with 17 bases between. The CDR3 loop spans 15 amino acids. The CDR3 nucleotides read TGTGCCAGCAGCCAGCCGCAGAGGGTGCGAGAGACCCAGTACTTC. Its protein product is CASSQPQRVRETQYF.

Worth noting for this clone: The sample carries other DNA sequences with the same CDR3. V is TRBV30 and J is TRBJ1-6, with D uncertain. The CDR3 is 16 residues long. Germline V CDR1 and CDR2: GTSNPN, SVGIG (reference sequence). V was pared by 1 base and J by 4 bases, with 14 bases between. CDR3 in DNA: TGTGCCTGGAGTGCCCGGGGTCGGTTGTATAATTCACCCCTCCACTTT. As protein: CAWSARGRLYNSPLHF.

The V call is TRBV6-4, the J call TRBJ2-3, with D maybe TRBD2 (6 bases). Germline CDR1 reads MRHNA; CDR2 reads SNTAGT. Trimming took 4 bases from V and 0 from J, leaving 8 bases between them. This CDR3 is built from 14 residues. The CDR3 is CASSAEGSTDTQYF. CDR3 DNA sequence: TGTGCCAGCAGTGCGGAGGGGAGCACAGATACGCAGTATTTT.

The table lists this clone with a count of one. The chain recombines TRBV5-1 with TRBJ1-2, with 10 nucleotides matching TRBD1. The CDR3 runs 13 residues. Germline CDR1 SGHRS, CDR2 YFSETQ. After removal of 2 bases from V and 13 bases from J, the junction contained 8 bases not matched to a gene. CDR3 in DNA: TGCGCCAGCAGCTTCGAGACAGGGGGCGAGGTCACCTTC. Protein sequence: CASSFETGGEVTF.

The V and J genes are TRBV7-3 and TRBJ2-1, with D tentatively TRBD2 (6 bases). Germline CDR1 reads SGHTA; CDR2 reads FQGTGA. Trimming cost V 4 bases and J 12 bases, with 10 bases left between them. CDR3 length: 11 residues. CDR3: CASSSGAAQFF. The DNA of the CDR3 is TGTGCCAGCAGCTCGGGAGCGGCGCAGTTCTTC.

This rearrangement joins TRBV5-1 to TRBJ2-2; 9 positions agree with TRBD1. With 4 bases clipped from V and 4 bases from J, the junction kept 5 bases outside the gene matches. CDR3 length: 15 amino acids. Germline values: CDR1 SGHRS, CDR2 YFSETQ. This CDR3 is CASSPGQGSTGELFF. CDR3 sequence (DNA): TGCGCCAGCAGCCCCGGACAGGGGTCCACCGGGGAGCTGTTTTTT.

The chain employs TRBV5-5 and TRBJ2-7; 7 positions match TRBD1. This CDR3 is 14 amino acids long. Per the germline V gene, CDR1 is SGHKS and CDR2 is YYEKEE (reference sequence). With V trimmed by 2 bases and J by 7 bases, 9 bases remained unmatched. DNA for the CDR3: TGTGCCAGCAGCTTAGGTGACAGGGTCAAGGAGCAGTACTTC. This encodes CASSLGDRVKEQYF.

The chain carries TRBV27 and TRBJ2-3; D is unresolved. Trimming cost V 6 bases and J 7 bases, with 8 bases left between them. The CDR3 spans 11 residues. Germline assignment: CDR1 MNHEY and CDR2 SMNVEV (reference sequence). The CDR3 DNA sequence: TGTGCCAGCAGGAGAATAAATACGCAGTATTTT. Translating it yields CASRRINTQYF.

The rearrangement links TRBV27 to TRBJ1-6; D unclear. The CDR3 is 13 amino acids. Germline-derived CDR1 and CDR2 are MNHEY and SMNVEV (reference sequence). Trimming took 6 bases from V and 8 from J, leaving 11 bases between them. CDR3 in DNA: TGTGCCAGCAGGCAGGTGGAGGATTCACCCCTCCACTTT. Its translation is CASRQVEDSPLHF.

This sequence joins TRBV29-1 and TRBJ2-3; the match to TRBD2 covers 14 bases. Germline CDR1 is SQVTM and CDR2 is ANQGSEA. The CDR3 covers 14 residues. Here the CDR3 DNA reads TGCAGTGCCAGACTAGCGGGGGGGGGAGATACGCAGTATTTT. Translated, it gives CSARLAGGGDTQYF.

The V gene is TRBV29-1, the J gene TRBJ1-1; the match to TRBD1 covers 8 bases. J was trimmed by 5 bases and V by 7 bases; bases with no gene match: 6. This CDR3 has 12 residues. Germline loops: CDR1 SQVTM, CDR2 ANQGSEA. CDR3 residues: CSARQGRTEAFF. The CDR3, as DNA: TGCAGCGCACGACAGGGGCGAACTGAAGCTTTCTTT.

This clone was detected only once. CDR3 loop: CASSHVQFRELFF. The DNA of the CDR3 is TGTGCCAGCAGCCACGTTCAGTTCCGGGAGCTGTTTTTT. This chain joins TRBV14 and TRBJ2-2; D remains unclear. CDR1 is SGHDN and CDR2 is FVKESK in the germline V gene. There are 13 residues in the CDR3. The V end lost 3 bases, the J end lost 9 bases, and 11 bases lay between the germline ends.